The present T cell receptor (beta chain) was sequenced within a study of shared T cell receptors in the human thymus. J was trimmed by 4 bases and V by 1 base; bases with no gene match: 5. CDR1 and CDR2 (germline): MDHEN, SYDVKM. The CDR3 covers 15 residues. Repertoires were generated with immunoSEQ multiplex PCR, while TCRdb's copy carries only in-frame clones and drops some. The sample lists about 660,000 clones; over 75% were seen once. The sample was also reused in another study, on human thymus T cells. That study reports: Corrective heart surgery yielded resections, and these provided the thymus tissue. Overlap was high between thymic repertoires from unrelated individuals, as reported in related research.

V is TRBV28 and J is TRBJ2-3; 7 bases are a match to TRBD1. The sequence was obtained from a boy under two years old with a congenital heart defect. Sequenced: thymocytes. DNA for the CDR3: TGTGCCAGCAGTTTATCAGGGGGTGTTGCAGATACGCAGTATTTT. It encodes CASSLSGGVADTQYF.